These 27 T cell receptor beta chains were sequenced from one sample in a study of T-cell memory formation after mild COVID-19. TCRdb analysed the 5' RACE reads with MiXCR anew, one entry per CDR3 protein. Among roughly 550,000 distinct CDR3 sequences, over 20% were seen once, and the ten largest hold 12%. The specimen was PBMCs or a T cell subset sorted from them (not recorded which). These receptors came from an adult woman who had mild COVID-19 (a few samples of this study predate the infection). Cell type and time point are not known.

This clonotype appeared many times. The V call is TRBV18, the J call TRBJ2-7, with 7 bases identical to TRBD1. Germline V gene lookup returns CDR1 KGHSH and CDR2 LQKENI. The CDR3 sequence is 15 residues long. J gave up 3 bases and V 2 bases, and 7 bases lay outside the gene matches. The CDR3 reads CASSPTDRQFYEQYF. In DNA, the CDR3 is TGTGCCAGCTCACCAACGGACAGGCAATTCTACGAGCAGTACTTC.

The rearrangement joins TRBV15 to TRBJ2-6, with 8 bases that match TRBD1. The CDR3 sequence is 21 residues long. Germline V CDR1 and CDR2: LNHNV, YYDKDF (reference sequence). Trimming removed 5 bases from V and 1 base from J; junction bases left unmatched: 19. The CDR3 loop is CATSPHWTGISPTSGANVLTF. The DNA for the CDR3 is TGTGCCACCAGCCCCCATTGGACAGGGATAAGCCCTACTTCTGGGGCCAACGTCCTGACTTTC. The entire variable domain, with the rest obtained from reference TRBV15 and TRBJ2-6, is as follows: DAMVIQNPRYQVTQFGKPVTLSCSQTLNHNVMYWYQQKSSQAPKLLFHYYDKDFNNEADTPDNFQSRRPNTSFCFLDIRSPGLGDTAMYLCATSPHWTGISPTSGANVLTFGAGSRLTVL.

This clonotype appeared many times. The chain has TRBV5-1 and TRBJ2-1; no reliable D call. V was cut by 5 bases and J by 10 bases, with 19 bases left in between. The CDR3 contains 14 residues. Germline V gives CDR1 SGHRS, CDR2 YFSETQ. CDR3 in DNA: TGCGCCAGCAGTACTGCCTGGGCAGACGTGGAGCAGTTCTTC. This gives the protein CASSTAWADVEQFF.

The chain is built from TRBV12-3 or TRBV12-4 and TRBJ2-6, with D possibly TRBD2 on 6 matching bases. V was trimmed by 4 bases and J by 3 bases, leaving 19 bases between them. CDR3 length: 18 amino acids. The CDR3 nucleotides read TGTGCCAGCAGTTATTATAGCGGAGGTGATTTTGGGGCCAACGTCCTGACTTTC. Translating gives CASSYYSGGDFGANVLTF.

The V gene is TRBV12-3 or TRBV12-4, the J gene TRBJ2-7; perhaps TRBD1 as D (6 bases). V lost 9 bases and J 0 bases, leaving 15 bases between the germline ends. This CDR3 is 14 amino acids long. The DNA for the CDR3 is TGTGCCAGGACCAAGAGACAGGTCTCCTACGAGCAGTACTTC. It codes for CARTKRQVSYEQYF.

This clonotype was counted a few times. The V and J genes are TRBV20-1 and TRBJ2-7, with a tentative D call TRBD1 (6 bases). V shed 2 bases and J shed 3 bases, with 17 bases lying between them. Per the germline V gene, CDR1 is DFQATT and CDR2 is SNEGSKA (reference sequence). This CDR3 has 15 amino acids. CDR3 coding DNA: TGCAGTGCTAGAACCCCCGACGCCAGGGGCTACGAGCAGTACTTC. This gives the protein CSARTPDARGYEQYF.

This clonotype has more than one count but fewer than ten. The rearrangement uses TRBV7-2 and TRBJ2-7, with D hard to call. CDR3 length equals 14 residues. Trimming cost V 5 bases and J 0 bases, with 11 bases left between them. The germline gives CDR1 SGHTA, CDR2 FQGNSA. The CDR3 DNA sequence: TGTGCCAGCAGCCATCAGCTAAGCTCCTACGAGCAGTACTTC. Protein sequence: CASSHQLSSYEQYF.

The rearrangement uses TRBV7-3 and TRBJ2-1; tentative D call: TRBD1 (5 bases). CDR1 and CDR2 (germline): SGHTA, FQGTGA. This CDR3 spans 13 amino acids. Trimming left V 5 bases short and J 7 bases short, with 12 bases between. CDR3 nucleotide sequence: TGTGCCAGCAGCACCTCACCAGGGAATGAGCAGTTCTTC. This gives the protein CASSTSPGNEQFF.

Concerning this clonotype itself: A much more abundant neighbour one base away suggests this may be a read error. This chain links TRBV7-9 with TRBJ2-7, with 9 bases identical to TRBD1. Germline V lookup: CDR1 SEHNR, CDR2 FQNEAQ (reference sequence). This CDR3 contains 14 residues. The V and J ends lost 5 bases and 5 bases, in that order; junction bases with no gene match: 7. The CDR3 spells CASSHRDRADEQYF. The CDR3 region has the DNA TGTGCCAGCAGCCACCGGGACAGGGCCGACGAGCAGTACTTC.

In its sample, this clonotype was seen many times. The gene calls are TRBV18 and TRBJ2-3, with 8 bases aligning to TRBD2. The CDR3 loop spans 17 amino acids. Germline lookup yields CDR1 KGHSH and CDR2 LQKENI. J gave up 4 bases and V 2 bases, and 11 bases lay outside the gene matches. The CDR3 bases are TGTGCCAGCTCACCAGCTCGAAGAGCGGGAGAATCAGATACGCAGTATTTT. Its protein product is CASSPARRAGESDTQYF.

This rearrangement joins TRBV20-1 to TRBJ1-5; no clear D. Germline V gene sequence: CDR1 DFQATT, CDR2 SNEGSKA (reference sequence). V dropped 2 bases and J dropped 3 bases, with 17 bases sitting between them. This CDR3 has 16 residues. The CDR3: CSARKSPGVFNQPQHF. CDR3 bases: TGCAGTGCTAGAAAATCCCCCGGGGTCTTCAATCAGCCCCAGCATTTT.

As DNA, the CDR3 is TGTGCCAGCAGTGGGTTACAGACCAATCAGCCCCAGCATTTT. Translated: CASSGLQTNQPQHF. The gene calls are TRBV2 and TRBJ1-5; D gene unclear. V gave up 4 bases and J gave up 3 bases, with 10 bases separating them. The CDR3 has 14 amino acids. Germline CDR1 SNHLY, CDR2 FYNNEI.

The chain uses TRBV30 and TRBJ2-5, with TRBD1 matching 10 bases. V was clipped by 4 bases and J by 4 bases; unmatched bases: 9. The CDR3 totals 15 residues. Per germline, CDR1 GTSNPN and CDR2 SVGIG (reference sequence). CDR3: CAWTPGQGNLETQYF. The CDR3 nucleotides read TGTGCCTGGACTCCGGGACAGGGGAACTTAGAGACCCAGTACTTC.

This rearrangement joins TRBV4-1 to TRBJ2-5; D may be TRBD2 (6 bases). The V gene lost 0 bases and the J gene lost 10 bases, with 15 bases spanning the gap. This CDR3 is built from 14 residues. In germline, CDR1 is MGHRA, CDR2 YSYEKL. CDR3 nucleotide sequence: TGCGCCAGCAGCCAAGATTGGGGAGGATATTTCCAGTACTTC. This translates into CASSQDWGGYFQYF.

CDR3 DNA sequence: TGTGCCAGCAGCGTTTCAACCTCAGGGCAGCAGTACTTC. Its protein product is CASSVSTSGQQYF. J is TRBJ2-7 and V is TRBV9; a possible D gene is TRBD1 (5 bases). This CDR3 has 13 amino acids. Trimming stripped 2 bases from V and 8 bases from J, with 14 bases between. The V gene's germline CDR1 is SGDLS and CDR2 YYNGEE.

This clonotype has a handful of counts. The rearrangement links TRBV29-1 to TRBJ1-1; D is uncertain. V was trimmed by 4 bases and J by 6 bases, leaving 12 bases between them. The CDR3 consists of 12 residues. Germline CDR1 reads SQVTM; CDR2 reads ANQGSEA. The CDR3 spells CSVALGIAEAFF. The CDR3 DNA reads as TGCAGCGTTGCTTTGGGGATAGCTGAAGCTTTCTTT. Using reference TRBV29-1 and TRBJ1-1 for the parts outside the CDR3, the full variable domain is SAVISQKPSRDICQRGTSLTIQCQVDSQVTMMFWYRQQPGQSLTLIATANQGSEATYESGFVIDKFPISRPNLTFSTLTVSNMSPEDSSIYLCSVALGIAEAFFGQGTRLTVV.

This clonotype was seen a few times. CDR3 amino acids: CASSRSGGDAYEQYF. CDR3 DNA: TGTGCCAGCAGTCGCAGCGGCGGAGACGCCTACGAGCAGTACTTC. V and J are TRBV27 and TRBJ2-7, with a weak D call TRBD2 (5 bases). The CDR3 is made up of 15 amino acids. Germline CDR1 MNHEY, CDR2 SMNVEV (reference sequence). The V end lost 5 bases, the J end lost 2 bases, and 16 bases lay between the germline ends.

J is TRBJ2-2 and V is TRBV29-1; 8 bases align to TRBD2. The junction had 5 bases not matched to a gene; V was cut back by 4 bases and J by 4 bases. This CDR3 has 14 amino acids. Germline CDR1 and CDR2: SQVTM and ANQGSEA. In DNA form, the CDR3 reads TGCAGCGTTGCCGCGGGGGGATTCACCGGGGAGCTGTTTTTT. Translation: CSVAAGGFTGELFF.

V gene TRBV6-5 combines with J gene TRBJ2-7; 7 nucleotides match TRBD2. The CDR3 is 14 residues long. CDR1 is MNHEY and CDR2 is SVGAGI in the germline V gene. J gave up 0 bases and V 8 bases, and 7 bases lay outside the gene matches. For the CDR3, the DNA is TGTGCCAGCTTCCGGGCTAGCGGCTCCTACGAGCAGTACTTC. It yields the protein CASFRASGSYEQYF.

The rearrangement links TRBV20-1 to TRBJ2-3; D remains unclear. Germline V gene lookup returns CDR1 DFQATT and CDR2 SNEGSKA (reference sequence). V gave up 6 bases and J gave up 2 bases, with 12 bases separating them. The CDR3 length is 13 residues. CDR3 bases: TGCAGTGCGCGCCGGGTCCCCACAGATACGCAGTATTTT. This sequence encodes CSARRVPTDTQYF.

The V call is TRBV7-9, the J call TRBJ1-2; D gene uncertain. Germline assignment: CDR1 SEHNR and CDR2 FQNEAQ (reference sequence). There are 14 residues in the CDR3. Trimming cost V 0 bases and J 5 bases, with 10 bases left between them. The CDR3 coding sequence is TGTGCCAGCAGCTTAGCGCAATATAATTATGGCTACACCTTC. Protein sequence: CASSLAQYNYGYTF.

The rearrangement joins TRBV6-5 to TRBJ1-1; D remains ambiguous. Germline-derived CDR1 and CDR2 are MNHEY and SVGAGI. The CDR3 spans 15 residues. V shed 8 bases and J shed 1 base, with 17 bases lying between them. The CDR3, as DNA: TGTGCCAGCGGCCTTCGGGGTGGGGAGAACACTGAAGCTTTCTTT. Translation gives CASGLRGGENTEAFF.

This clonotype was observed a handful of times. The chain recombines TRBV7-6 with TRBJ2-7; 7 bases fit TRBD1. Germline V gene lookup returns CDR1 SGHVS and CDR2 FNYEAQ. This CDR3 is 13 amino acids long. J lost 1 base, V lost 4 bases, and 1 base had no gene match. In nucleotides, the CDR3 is TGTGCCAGCAGCTGGGACAGATCCTACGAGCAGTACTTC. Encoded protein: CASSWDRSYEQYF.

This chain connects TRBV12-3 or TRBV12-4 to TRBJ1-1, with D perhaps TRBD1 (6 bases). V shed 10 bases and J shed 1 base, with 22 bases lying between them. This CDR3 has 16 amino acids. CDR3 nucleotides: TGTGCCATCGAAACCCTCCCCCCGGGGGCGAACACTGAAGCTTTCTTT. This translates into CAIETLPPGANTEAFF.

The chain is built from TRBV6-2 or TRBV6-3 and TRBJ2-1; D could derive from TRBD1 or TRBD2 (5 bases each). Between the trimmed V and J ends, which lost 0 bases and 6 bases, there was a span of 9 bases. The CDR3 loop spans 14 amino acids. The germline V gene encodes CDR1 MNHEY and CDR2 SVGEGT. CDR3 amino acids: CASSYSSGSNEQFF. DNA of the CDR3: TGTGCCAGCAGTTACTCGTCAGGGAGCAATGAGCAGTTCTTC.

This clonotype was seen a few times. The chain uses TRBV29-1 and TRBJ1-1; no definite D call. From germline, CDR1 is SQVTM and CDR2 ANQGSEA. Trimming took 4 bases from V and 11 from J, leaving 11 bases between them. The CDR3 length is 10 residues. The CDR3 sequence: CSVASGEAFF. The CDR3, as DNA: TGCAGCGTTGCGTCCGGGGAGGCTTTCTTT.

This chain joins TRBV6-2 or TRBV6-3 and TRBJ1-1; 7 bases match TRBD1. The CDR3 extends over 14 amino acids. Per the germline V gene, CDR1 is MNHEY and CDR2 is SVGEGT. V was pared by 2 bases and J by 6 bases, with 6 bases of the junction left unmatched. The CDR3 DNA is TGTGCCAGCAGTTACGAGGGGGCTTATGCTGAAGCTTTCTTT. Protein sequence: CASSYEGAYAEAFF.